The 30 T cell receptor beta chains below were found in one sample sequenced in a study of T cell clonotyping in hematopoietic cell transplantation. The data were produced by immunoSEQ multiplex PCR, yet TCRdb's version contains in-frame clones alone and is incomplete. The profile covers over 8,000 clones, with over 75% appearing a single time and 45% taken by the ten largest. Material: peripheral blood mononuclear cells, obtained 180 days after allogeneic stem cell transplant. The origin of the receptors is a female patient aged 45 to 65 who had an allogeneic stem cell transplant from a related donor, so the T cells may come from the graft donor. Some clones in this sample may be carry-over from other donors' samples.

CDR3 nucleotide sequence: TGTGCCAGCAGTTCAACTAACGGGGAGCTGTTTTTT. Translating it yields CASSSTNGELFF. V is TRBV27 and J is TRBJ2-2; no definite D call. Germline V gene sequence: CDR1 MNHEY, CDR2 SMNVEV (reference sequence). The CDR3 length is 12 residues. With 4 bases removed from V and 7 bases from J, the gap between germline ends came to 7 bases.

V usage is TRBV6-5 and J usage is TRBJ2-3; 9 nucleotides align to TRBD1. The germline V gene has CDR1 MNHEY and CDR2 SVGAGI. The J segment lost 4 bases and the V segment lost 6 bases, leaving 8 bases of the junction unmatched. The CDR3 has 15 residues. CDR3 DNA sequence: TGTGCCAGCAGATTACAGGGGGCCGGAGCAGATACGCAGTATTTT. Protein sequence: CASRLQGAGADTQYF.

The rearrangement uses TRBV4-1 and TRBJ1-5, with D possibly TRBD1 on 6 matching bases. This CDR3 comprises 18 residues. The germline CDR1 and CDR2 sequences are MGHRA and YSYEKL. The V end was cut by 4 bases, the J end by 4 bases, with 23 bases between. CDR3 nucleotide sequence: TGCGCCAGCAGCCGAGCCTTAACACAGGGTCACGTTAATCAGCCCCAGCATTTT. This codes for CASSRALTQGHVNQPQHF.

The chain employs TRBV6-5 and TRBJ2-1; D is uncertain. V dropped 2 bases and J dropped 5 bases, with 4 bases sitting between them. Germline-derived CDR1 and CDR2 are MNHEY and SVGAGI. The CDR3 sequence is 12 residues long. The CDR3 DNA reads TGTGCCAGCAGTTACCTAAACAATGAGCAGTTCTTC. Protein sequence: CASSYLNNEQFF.

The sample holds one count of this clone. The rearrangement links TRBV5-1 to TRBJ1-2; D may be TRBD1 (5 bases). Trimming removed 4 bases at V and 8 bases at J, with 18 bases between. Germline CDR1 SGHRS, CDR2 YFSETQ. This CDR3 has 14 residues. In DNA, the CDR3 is TGCGCCAGCAGCCAGAACCCGGGACTGGGGGGCTACACCTTC. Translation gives CASSQNPGLGGYTF.

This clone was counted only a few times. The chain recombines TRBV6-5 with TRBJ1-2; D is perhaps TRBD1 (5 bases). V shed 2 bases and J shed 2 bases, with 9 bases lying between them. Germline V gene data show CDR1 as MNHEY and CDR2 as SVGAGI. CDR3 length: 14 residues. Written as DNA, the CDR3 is TGTGCCAGCAGTTACCAGGACACAAACTATGGCTACACCTTC. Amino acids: CASSYQDTNYGYTF.

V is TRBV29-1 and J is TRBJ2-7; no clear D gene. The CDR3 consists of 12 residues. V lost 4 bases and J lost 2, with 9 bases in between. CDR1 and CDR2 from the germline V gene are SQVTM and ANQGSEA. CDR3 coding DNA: TGCAGCGTTGGGACCTTAACCTACGAGCAGTACTTC. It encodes CSVGTLTYEQYF.

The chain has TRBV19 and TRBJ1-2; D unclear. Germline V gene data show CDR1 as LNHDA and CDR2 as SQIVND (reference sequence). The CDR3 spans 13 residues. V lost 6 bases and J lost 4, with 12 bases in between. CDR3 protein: CASREPIGYGYTF. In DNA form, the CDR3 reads TGTGCCAGTAGGGAGCCCATAGGCTATGGCTACACCTTC.

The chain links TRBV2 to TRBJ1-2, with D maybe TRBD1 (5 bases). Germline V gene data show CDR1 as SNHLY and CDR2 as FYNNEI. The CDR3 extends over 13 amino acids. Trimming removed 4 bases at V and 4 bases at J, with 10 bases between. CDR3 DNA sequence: TGTGCCAGCAGTGGAGGGGAATTCTATGGCTACACCTTC. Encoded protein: CASSGGEFYGYTF.

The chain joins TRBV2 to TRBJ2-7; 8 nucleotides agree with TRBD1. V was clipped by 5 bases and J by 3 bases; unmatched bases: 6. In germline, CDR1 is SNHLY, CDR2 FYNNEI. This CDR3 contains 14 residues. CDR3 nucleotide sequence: TGTGCCAGCAGTTCCGACAGGGGCTTCTACGAGCAGTACTTC. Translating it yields CASSSDRGFYEQYF.

CDR3 DNA sequence: TGTGCCAGCAGTTCCCACACCCCGAACACCGGGGAGCTGTTTTTT. Protein sequence: CASSSHTPNTGELFF. The chain carries TRBV28 and TRBJ2-2; D gene unclear. The V end lost 4 bases, the J end lost 0 bases, and 9 bases lay between the germline ends. CDR3 length: 15 amino acids. The germline V gene encodes CDR1 MDHEN and CDR2 SYDVKM.

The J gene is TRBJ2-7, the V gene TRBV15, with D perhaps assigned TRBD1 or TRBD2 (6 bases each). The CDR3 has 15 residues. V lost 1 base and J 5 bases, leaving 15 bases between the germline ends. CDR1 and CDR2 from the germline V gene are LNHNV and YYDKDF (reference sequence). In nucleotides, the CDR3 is TGTGCCACCAGCAGAGGACAGGCCTCGGGGGACGAGCAGTACTTC. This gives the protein CATSRGQASGDEQYF.

CDR3 sequence reads: CASSPDSSTGELFF. The CDR3 DNA reads TGTGCCAGCAGCCCAGACAGTTCGACCGGGGAGCTGTTTTTT. V is TRBV7-3 and J is TRBJ2-2; D is possibly TRBD1 (5 bases). CDR3 length equals 14 residues. Germline V gene lookup returns CDR1 SGHTA and CDR2 FQGTGA. V dropped 5 bases and J dropped 5 bases, with 12 bases sitting between them. The whole variable domain, remainder taken from reference TRBV7-3 and TRBJ2-2, is GAGVSQTPSNKVTEKGKYVELRCDPISGHTALYWYRQSLGQGPEFLIYFQGTGAADDSGLPNDRFFAVRPEGSVSTLKIQRTERGDSAVYLCASSPDSSTGELFFGEGSRLTVL.

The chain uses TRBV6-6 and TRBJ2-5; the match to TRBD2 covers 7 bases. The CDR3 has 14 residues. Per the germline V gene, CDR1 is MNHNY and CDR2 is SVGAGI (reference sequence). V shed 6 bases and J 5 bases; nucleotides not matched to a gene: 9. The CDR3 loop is CASSSLTSRETQYF. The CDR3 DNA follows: TGTGCCAGCAGCTCCCTGACTAGCCGGGAGACCCAGTACTTC.

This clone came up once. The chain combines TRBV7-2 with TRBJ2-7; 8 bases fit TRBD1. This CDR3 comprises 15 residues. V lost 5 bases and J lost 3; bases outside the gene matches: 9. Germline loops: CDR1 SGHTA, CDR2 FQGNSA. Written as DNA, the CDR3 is TGTGCCAGCAGCCCACGTCCGGGACAGGACTACGAGCAGTACTTC. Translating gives CASSPRPGQDYEQYF.

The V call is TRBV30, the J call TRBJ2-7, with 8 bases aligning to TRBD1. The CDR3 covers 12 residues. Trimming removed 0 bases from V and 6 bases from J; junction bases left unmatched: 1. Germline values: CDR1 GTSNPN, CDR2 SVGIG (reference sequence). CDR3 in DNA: TGTGCCTGGAGTGTAGACAGGGGCGAGCAGTACTTC. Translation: CAWSVDRGEQYF.

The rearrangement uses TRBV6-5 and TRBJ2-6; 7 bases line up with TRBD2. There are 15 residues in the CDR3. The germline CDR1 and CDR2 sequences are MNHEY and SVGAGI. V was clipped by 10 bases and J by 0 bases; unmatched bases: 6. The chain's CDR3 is CATREGSSGANVLTF. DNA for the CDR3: TGTGCCACTAGGGAGGGTTCCTCTGGGGCCAACGTCCTGACTTTC.

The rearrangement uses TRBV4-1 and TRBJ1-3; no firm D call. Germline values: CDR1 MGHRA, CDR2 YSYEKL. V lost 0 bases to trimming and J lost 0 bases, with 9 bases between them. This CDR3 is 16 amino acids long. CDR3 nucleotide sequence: TGCGCCAGCAGCCAAGAGGTACACACCTCTGGAAACACCATATATTTT. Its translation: CASSQEVHTSGNTIYF.

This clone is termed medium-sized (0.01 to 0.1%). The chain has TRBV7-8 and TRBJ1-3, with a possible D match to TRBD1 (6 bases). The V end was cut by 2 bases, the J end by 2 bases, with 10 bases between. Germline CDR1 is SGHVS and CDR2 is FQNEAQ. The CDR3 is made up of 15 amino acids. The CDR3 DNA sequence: TGTGCCAGCAGCTTAAGGACAGAAACTGGAAACACCATATATTTT. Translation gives CASSLRTETGNTIYF.

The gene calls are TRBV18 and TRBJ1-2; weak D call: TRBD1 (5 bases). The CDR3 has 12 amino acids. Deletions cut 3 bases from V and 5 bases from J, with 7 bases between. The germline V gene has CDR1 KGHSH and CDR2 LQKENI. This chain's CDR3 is CASSPDRYGYTF. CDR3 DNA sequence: TGTGCCAGCTCACCCGACAGATATGGCTACACCTTC.

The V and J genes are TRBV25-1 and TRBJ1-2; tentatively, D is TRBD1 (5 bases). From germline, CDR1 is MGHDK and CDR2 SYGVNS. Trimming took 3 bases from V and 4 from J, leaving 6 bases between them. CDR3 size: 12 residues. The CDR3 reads CASSDGGYGYTF. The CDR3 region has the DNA TGTGCCAGCAGTGACGGGGGCTATGGCTACACCTTC.

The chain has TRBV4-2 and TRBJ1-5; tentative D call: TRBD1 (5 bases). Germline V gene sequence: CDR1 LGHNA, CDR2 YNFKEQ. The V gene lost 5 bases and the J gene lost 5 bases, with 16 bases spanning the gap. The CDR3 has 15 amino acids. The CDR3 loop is CASSLGEGAHQPQHF. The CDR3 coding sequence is TGTGCCAGCAGCTTAGGTGAAGGGGCCCATCAGCCCCAGCATTTT.

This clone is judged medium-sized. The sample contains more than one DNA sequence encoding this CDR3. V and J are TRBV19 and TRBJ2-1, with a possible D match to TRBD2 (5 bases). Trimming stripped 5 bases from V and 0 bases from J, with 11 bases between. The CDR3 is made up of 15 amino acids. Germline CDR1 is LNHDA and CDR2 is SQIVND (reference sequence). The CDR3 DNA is TGTGCCAGTAGTTTGGGAGTGCCCTCCTACAATGAGCAGTTCTTC. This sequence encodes CASSLGVPSYNEQFF. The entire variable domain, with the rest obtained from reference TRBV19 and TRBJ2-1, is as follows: DGGITQSPKYLFRKEGQNVTLSCEQNLNHDAMYWYRQDPGQGLRLIYYSQIVNDFQKGDIAEGYSVSREKKESFPLTVTSAQKNPTAFYLCASSLGVPSYNEQFFGPGTRLTVL.

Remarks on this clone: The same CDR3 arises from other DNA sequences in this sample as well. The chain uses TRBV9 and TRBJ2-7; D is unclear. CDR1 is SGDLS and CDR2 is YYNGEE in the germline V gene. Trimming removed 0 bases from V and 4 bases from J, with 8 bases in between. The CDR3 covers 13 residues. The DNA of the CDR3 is TGTGCCAGCAGCGTAGCTCCCGGATACGAGCAGTACTTC. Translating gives CASSVAPGYEQYF.

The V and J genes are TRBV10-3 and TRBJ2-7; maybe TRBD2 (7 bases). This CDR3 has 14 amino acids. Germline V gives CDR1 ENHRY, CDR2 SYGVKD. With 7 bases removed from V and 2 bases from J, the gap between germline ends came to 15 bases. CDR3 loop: CAIKGGGSPYEQYF. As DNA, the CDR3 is TGTGCCATCAAGGGGGGGGGTTCCCCCTACGAGCAGTACTTC.

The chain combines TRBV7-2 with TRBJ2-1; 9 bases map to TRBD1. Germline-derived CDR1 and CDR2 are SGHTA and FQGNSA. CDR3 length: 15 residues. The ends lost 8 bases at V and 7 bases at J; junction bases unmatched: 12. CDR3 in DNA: TGTGCCAGCTTGGAAACGACAGGGGGAAGGAATGAGCAGTTCTTC. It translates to CASLETTGGRNEQFF.

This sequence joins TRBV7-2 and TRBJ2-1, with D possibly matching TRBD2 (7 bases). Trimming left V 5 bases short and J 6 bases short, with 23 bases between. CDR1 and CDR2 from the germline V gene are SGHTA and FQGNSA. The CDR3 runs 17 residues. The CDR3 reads CASSPQVGRGGGNEQFF. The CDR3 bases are TGTGCCAGCAGCCCCCAGGTTGGGCGGGGAGGGGGCAATGAGCAGTTCTTC.

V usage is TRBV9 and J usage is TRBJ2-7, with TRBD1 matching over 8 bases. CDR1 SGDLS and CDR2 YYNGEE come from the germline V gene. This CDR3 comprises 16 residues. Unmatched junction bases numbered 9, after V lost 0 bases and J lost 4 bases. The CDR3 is CASSVGSGTGSYEQYF. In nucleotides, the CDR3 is TGTGCCAGCAGCGTAGGGTCCGGGACAGGAAGTTACGAGCAGTACTTC.

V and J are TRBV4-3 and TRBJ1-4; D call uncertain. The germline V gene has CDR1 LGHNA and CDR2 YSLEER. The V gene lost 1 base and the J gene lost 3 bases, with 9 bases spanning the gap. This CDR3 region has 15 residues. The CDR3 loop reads CASSQGVWSNEKLFF. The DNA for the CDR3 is TGCGCCAGCAGCCAAGGTGTGTGGTCTAATGAAAAACTGTTTTTT.

CDR3 DNA sequence: TGCAGCGTTGACGGGAGGGCCCGAGATACGCAGTATTTT. This gives the protein CSVDGRARDTQYF. This sequence joins TRBV29-1 and TRBJ2-3, with 8 bases that match TRBD2. Unmatched junction bases numbered 4, after V lost 3 bases and J lost 5 bases. The CDR3 totals 13 residues. CDR1 and CDR2 (germline): SQVTM, ANQGSEA.